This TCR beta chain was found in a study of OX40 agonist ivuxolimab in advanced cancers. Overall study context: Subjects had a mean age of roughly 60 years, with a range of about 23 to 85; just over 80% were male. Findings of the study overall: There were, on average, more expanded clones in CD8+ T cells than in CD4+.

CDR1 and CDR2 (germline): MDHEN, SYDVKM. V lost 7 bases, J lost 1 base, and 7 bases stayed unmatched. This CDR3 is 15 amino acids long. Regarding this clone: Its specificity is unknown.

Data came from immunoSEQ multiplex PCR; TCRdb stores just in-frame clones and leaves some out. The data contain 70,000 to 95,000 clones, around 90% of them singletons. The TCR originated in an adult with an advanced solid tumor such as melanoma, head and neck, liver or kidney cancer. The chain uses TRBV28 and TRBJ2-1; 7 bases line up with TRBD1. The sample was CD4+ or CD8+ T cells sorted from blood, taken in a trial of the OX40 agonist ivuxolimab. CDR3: CASNRRQGSYNEQFF. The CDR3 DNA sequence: TGTGCCAGCAACCGGCGACAGGGTTCCTACAATGAGCAGTTCTTC.